This is a list of T cell receptor beta chains from one sample in a study of control samples from healthy donors and cancer patients. The method was immunoSEQ multiplex PCR; TCRdb's version includes in-frame clones alone and lacks a portion of them. The sample shows under 300,000 clones, about four fifths of them seen only once. The sequencing input was PBMCs. All receptors come from a woman between 55 and 75 years old with lung cancer. Both conserved end residues are part of each CDR3. A D gene is named only where the DNA matches it firmly. Expanded clones are given a class, and other clones once, few, many or no size at all.

CDR3: CASSQVAGGNYNEQFF; DNA: TGTGCCAGCAGCCAAGTAGCGGGAGGGAACTACAATGAGCAGTTCTTC; size: .; J: TRBJ2-1; V: TRBV3-1/TRBV3-2; D: TRBD2
CDR3: CASSVGAGGTLQETQYF; DNA: TGTGCCAGCAGCGTAGGAGCGGGGGGTACCCTCCAAGAGACCCAGTACTTC; size: .; J: TRBJ2-5; V: TRBV9; D: TRBD2
CDR3: CASRWTGSSQPQHF; DNA: TGTGCCAGCAGGTGGACAGGGAGTAGTCAGCCCCAGCATTTT; size: few; J: TRBJ1-5; V: TRBV28; D: TRBD1
CDR3: CASSGGTEAFF; DNA: TGTGCCAGCAGCGGCGGCACTGAAGCTTTCTTT; size: .; J: TRBJ1-1; V: TRBV5-6; D: .
CDR3: CASSVGTHSPLHF; DNA: TGTGCCAGCAGCGTAGGGACCCATTCACCCCTCCACTTT; size: .; J: TRBJ1-6; V: TRBV5-6; D: .
CDR3: CASSQDQRGAQETQYF; DNA: TGCGCCAGCAGCCAAGATCAGCGGGGGGCGCAAGAGACCCAGTACTTC; size: .; J: TRBJ2-5; V: TRBV4-1; D: TRBD2
CDR3: CASSGQGNQPQHF; DNA: TGTGCCAGCTCAGGACAGGGCAATCAGCCCCAGCATTTT; size: .; J: TRBJ1-5; V: TRBV18; D: TRBD1
CDR3: CASSQDTGLAGRATDTQYF; DNA: TGCGCCAGCAGCCAAGATACGGGACTAGCGGGGAGGGCAACAGATACGCAGTATTTT; size: .; J: TRBJ2-3; V: TRBV4-1; D: TRBD2
CDR3: CASSLRTGGNEAFF; DNA: TGTGCCAGCAGCTTACGGACAGGGGGCAATGAAGCTTTCTTT; size: .; J: TRBJ1-1; V: TRBV5-5; D: TRBD1
CDR3: CSASNTVEETQYF; DNA: TGCAGTGCTAGTAATACAGTAGAAGAGACCCAGTACTTC; size: .; J: TRBJ2-5; V: TRBV20-1; D: .
CDR3: CSVQGSPNTEAFF; DNA: TGCAGCGTACAGGGGTCCCCGAACACTGAAGCTTTCTTT; size: .; J: TRBJ1-1; V: TRBV29-1; D: TRBD1
CDR3: CASSYGVVSQPQHF; DNA: TGTGCCAGCAGTTACGGGGTAGTGAGCCAGCCCCAGCATTTT; size: .; J: TRBJ1-5; V: TRBV6-5; D: .
CDR3: CASRAGATDTQYF; DNA: TGTGCCAGCAGGGCCGGGGCCACAGATACGCAGTATTTT; size: .; J: TRBJ2-3; V: TRBV28; D: .
CDR3: CASTPGATAGANVLTF; DNA: TGTGCCAGCACCCCCGGTGCCACGGCTGGGGCCAACGTCCTGACTTTC; size: .; J: TRBJ2-6; V: TRBV27; D: .
CDR3: CASSYRDADSPLHF; DNA: TGTGCCAGCAGCTACCGGGACGCCGATTCACCCCTCCACTTT; size: .; J: TRBJ1-6; V: TRBV9; D: .
CDR3: CASSLDGGRAKNIQYF; DNA: TGTGCCAGCAGCTTAGATGGGGGGCGAGCCAAAAACATTCAGTACTTC; size: .; J: TRBJ2-4; V: TRBV7-2; D: .
CDR3: CASSLSRVEKLFF; DNA: TGTGCCAGCAGTCTATCACGGGTTGAAAAACTGTTTTTT; size: .; J: TRBJ1-4; V: TRBV6-5; D: .
CDR3: CATWKDRGLSDTQYF; DNA: TGTGCCACCTGGAAGGACAGGGGGCTTTCGGATACGCAGTATTTT; size: .; J: TRBJ2-3; V: TRBV28; D: TRBD1
CDR3: CASSQGQGTGNTIYF; DNA: TGTGCCAGCAGCCAAGGACAGGGTACAGGAAACACCATATATTTT; size: .; J: TRBJ1-3; V: TRBV3-1/TRBV3-2; D: TRBD1
CDR3: CASRAQGAFNEAFF; DNA: TGCGCCAGCAGGGCCCAGGGGGCGTTTAATGAAGCTTTCTTT; size: .; J: TRBJ1-1; V: TRBV5-1; D: TRBD1
CDR3: CASSRGGGNTIYF; DNA: TGTGCCAGCAGTCGGGGAGGGGGAAACACCATATATTTT; size: .; J: TRBJ1-3; V: TRBV12-3/TRBV12-4; D: .
CDR3: CASSVGHNTGELFF; DNA: TGTGCCAGCAGCGTAGGACATAACACCGGGGAGCTGTTTTTT; size: .; J: TRBJ2-2; V: TRBV9; D: .
CDR3: CSASRQTTGELFF; DNA: TGCAGTGCTAGTCGACAGACCACCGGGGAGCTGTTTTTT; size: .; J: TRBJ2-2; V: TRBV20-1; D: .
CDR3: CAIRARRTEAFF; DNA: TGTGCCATCCGGGCCCGGCGGACTGAAGCTTTCTTT; size: few; J: TRBJ1-1; V: TRBV10-3; D: .
CDR3: CASSLHSQGYTDTQYF; DNA: TGCGCCAGCAGCTTGCACTCTCAGGGGTACACAGATACGCAGTATTTT; size: few; J: TRBJ2-3; V: TRBV5-1; D: .
CDR3: CASSLSIGTEAFF; DNA: TGTGCCAGCAGCTTAAGTATAGGGACTGAAGCTTTCTTT; size: few; J: TRBJ1-1; V: TRBV7-3; D: .
CDR3: CASSLRPGLAGSSYEQYF; DNA: TGTGCCAGCAGCTTGCGCCCGGGACTAGCGGGGAGCTCCTACGAGCAGTACTTC; size: .; J: TRBJ2-7; V: TRBV7-8; D: TRBD2
CDR3: CASRGLSNQPQHF; DNA: TGTGCCAGCAGAGGATTAAGCAATCAGCCCCAGCATTTT; size: few; J: TRBJ1-5; V: TRBV12-3/TRBV12-4; D: .
CDR3: CASRSVRGYSPLHF; DNA: TGTGCCAGCAGATCCGTTAGGGGTTATTCACCCCTCCACTTT; size: few; J: TRBJ1-6; V: TRBV11-2; D: .
CDR3: CATSRDLERGPGGYTF; DNA: TGTGCCACCAGCAGAGATCTTGAAAGGGGCCCGGGTGGCTACACCTTC; size: .; J: TRBJ1-2; V: TRBV15; D: .
CDR3: CASSLGGQPQHF; DNA: TGTGCCAGCAGCTTAGGGGGTCAGCCCCAGCATTTT; size: .; J: TRBJ1-5; V: TRBV7-2; D: .
CDR3: CASSVAGLGSETQYF; DNA: TGTGCCAGCAGCGTAGCTGGACTAGGGTCGGAGACCCAGTACTTC; size: .; J: TRBJ2-5; V: TRBV9; D: TRBD2
CDR3: CASSVGDSANEQFF; DNA: TGTGCCAGCAGCGTAGGAGACAGCGCTAATGAGCAGTTCTTC; size: .; J: TRBJ2-1; V: TRBV9; D: .
CDR3: CASSFREANTEAFF; DNA: TGTGCCAGCAGCTTCAGGGAGGCGAACACTGAAGCTTTCTTT; size: .; J: TRBJ1-1; V: TRBV7-2; D: .
CDR3: CASSLRGLYGYTF; DNA: TGTGCCAGCAGTCTCCGGGGCCTATATGGCTACACCTTC; size: .; J: TRBJ1-2; V: TRBV6-5; D: .
CDR3: CASSLVGGADTQYF; DNA: TGCGCCAGCAGCTTGGTAGGTGGCGCAGATACGCAGTATTTT; size: .; J: TRBJ2-3; V: TRBV5-1; D: .
CDR3: CASSLAGADTEAFF; DNA: TGTGCCAGCAGCTTGGCCGGGGCTGACACTGAAGCTTTCTTT; size: .; J: TRBJ1-1; V: TRBV7-9; D: .
CDR3: CASSFGSGNTEAFF; DNA: TGTGCCAGCAGCTTTGGCAGTGGGAACACTGAAGCTTTCTTT; size: .; J: TRBJ1-1; V: TRBV7-9; D: .
CDR3: CATRGDGQETQYF; DNA: TGTGCCACCAGGGGGGACGGCCAAGAGACCCAGTACTTC; size: .; J: TRBJ2-5; V: TRBV24-1; D: .
CDR3: CASSESLAKNIQYF; DNA: TGCGCCAGCAGTGAGTCCCTAGCCAAAAACATTCAGTACTTC; size: .; J: TRBJ2-4; V: TRBV10-1; D: .
CDR3: CASTRGTSGIPSTDTQYF; DNA: TGTGCCAGCACCCGCGGGACTAGCGGGATACCCAGCACAGATACGCAGTATTTT; size: .; J: TRBJ2-3; V: TRBV2; D: TRBD2
CDR3: CASKTSGRYNEQFF; DNA: TGTGCCAGCAAGACTAGCGGGAGGTACAATGAGCAGTTCTTC; size: .; J: TRBJ2-1; V: TRBV6-5; D: TRBD2
CDR3: CASSTYRGGSTDTQYF; DNA: TGTGCCAGTAGTACTTACCGGGGGGGCAGCACAGATACGCAGTATTTT; size: .; J: TRBJ2-3; V: TRBV19; D: TRBD2
CDR3: CASSPSSPGTQYF; DNA: TGTGCCAGCAGCCCATCGTCCCCTGGGACCCAGTACTTC; size: .; J: TRBJ2-5; V: TRBV11-2; D: .
CDR3: CSVHDPGPYEQYF; DNA: TGCAGCGTCCACGACCCGGGGCCCTACGAGCAGTACTTC; size: .; J: TRBJ2-7; V: TRBV29-1; D: .
CDR3: CASSLGGLAGHNEQFF; DNA: TGTGCCAGCAGCTTGGGGGGACTAGCGGGACACAATGAGCAGTTCTTC; size: .; J: TRBJ2-1; V: TRBV5-4; D: TRBD2
CDR3: CASSLGQQYGYTF; DNA: TGTGCCAGCAGCTTAGGACAGCAATACGGCTACACCTTC; size: .; J: TRBJ1-2; V: TRBV7-9; D: .
CDR3: CASSPSYFSGANVLTF; DNA: TGTGCCAGCAGTCCCTCGTATTTTTCTGGGGCCAACGTCCTGACTTTC; size: few; J: TRBJ2-6; V: TRBV28; D: .
CDR3: CASSLDANYGYTF; DNA: TGTGCCAGCAGCCTCGACGCGAACTATGGCTACACCTTC; size: once; J: TRBJ1-2; V: TRBV7-8; D: .
CDR3: CASSQGAGGPGDTQYF; DNA: TGTGCCAGCAGCCAAGGCGCCGGGGGGCCAGGAGATACGCAGTATTTT; size: .; J: TRBJ2-3; V: TRBV3-1/TRBV3-2; D: .
CDR3: CASSRTYEQYF; DNA: TGTGCCAGCAGTCGGACCTACGAGCAGTACTTC; size: .; J: TRBJ2-7; V: TRBV7-2; D: .
CDR3: CASSEAQPGGSPLHF; DNA: TGCGCCAGCAGTGAGGCCCAGCCCGGGGGTTCACCCCTCCACTTT; size: .; J: TRBJ1-6; V: TRBV10-2; D: .
CDR3: CASSQVWAMEYEQYF; DNA: TGTGCCAGCAGCCAAGTGTGGGCGATGGAATACGAGCAGTACTTC; size: .; J: TRBJ2-7; V: TRBV4-2; D: .